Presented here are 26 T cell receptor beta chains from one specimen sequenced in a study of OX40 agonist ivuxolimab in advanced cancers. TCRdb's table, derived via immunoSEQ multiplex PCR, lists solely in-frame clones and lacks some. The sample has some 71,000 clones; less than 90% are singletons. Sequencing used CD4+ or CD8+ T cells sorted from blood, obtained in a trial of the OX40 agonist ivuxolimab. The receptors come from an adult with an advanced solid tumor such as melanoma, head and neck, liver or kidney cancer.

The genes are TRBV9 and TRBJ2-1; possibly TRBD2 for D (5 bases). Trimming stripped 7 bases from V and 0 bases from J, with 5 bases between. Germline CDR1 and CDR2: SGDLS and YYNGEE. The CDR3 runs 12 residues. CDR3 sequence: CASGGSYNEQFF. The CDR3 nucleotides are TGTGCCAGCGGAGGCTCCTACAATGAGCAGTTCTTC.

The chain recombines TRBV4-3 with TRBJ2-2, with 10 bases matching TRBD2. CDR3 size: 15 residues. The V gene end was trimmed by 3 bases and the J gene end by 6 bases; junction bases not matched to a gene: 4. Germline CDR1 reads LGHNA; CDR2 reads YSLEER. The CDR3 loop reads CASSQLAGEAGELFF. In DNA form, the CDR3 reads TGCGCCAGCAGCCAGCTAGCGGGAGAAGCCGGGGAGCTGTTTTTT.

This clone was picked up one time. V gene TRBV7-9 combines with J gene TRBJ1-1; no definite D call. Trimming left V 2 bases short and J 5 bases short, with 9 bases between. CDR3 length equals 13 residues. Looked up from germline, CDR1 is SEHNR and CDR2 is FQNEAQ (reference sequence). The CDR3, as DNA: TGTGCCAGCAGCTTAACCCACAGAACTGAAGCTTTCTTT. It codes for CASSLTHRTEAFF.

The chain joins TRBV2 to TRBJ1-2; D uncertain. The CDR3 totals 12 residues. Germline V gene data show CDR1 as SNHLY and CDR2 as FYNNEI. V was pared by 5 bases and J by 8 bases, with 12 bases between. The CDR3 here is CASSREQGGYTF. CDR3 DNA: TGTGCCAGCAGTCGAGAACAAGGGGGCTACACCTTC. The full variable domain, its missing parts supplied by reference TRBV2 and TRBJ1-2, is EPEVTQTPSHQVTQMGQEVILRCVPISNHLYFYWYRQILGQKVEFLVSFYNNEISEKSEIFDDQFSVERPDGSNFTLKIRSTKLEDSAMYFCASSREQGGYTFGSGTRLTVV.

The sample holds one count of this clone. In DNA, the CDR3 is TGTGCCAGCAGCTATGATGTACCGGGACAGGAGCAGTACTTC. Protein product: CASSYDVPGQEQYF. The chain has TRBV5-4 and TRBJ2-7; 7 bases map to TRBD1. This CDR3 is 14 amino acids long. Germline V gene sequence: CDR1 SGHNT, CDR2 YYREEE (reference sequence). After removal of 3 bases from V and 7 bases from J, the junction contained 10 bases not matched to a gene.

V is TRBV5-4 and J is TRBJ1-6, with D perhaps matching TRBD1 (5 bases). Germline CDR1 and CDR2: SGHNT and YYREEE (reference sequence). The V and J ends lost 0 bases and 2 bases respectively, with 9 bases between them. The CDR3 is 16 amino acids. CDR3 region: CASSLARGAYNSPLHF. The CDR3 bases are TGTGCCAGCAGCTTGGCGAGGGGCGCCTATAATTCACCCCTCCACTTT.

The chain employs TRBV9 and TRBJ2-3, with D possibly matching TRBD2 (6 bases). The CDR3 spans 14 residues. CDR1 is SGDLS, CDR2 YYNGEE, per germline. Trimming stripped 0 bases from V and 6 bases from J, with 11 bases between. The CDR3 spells CASSVAGARDTQYF. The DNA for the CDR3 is TGTGCCAGCAGCGTAGCGGGAGCAAGGGATACGCAGTATTTT.

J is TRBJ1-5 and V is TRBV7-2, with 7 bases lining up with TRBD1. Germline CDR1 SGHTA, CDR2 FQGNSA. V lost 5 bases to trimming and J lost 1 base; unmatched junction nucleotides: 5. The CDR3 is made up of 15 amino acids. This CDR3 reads CASSPQGQSNQPQHF. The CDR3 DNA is TGTGCCAGCAGCCCACAGGGACAGAGCAATCAGCCCCAGCATTTT.

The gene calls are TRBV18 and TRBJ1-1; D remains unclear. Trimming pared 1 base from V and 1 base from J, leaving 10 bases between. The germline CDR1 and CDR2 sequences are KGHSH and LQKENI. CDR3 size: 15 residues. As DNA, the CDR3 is TGTGCCAGCTCACCACTATCCTCACCGAACACTGAAGCTTTCTTT. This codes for CASSPLSSPNTEAFF.

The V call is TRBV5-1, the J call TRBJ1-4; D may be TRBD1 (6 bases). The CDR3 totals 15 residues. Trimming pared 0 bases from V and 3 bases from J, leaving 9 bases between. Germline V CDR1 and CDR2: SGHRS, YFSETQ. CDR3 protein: CASSLARGPNEKLFF. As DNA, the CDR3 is TGCGCCAGCAGCTTGGCCAGGGGTCCTAATGAAAAACTGTTTTTT.

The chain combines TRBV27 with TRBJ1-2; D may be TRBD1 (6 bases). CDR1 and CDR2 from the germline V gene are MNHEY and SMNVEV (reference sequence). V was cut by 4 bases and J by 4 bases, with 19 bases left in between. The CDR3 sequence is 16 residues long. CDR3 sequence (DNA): TGTGCCAGCAGTTCTAGAGACAGGAGCAGAGCCTATGGCTACACCTTC. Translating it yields CASSSRDRSRAYGYTF.

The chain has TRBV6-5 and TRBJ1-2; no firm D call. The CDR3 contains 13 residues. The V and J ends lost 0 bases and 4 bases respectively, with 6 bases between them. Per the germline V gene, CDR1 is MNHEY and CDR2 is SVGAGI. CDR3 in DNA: TGTGCCAGCAGTTACTCGGGGAGCTATGGCTACACCTTC. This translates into CASSYSGSYGYTF.

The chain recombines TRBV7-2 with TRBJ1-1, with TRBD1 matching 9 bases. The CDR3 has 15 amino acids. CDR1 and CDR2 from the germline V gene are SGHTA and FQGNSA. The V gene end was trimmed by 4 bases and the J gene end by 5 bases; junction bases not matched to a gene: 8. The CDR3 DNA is TGTGCCAGCAGCTCAAACAGGGGGCGGAAAACTGAAGCTTTCTTT. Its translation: CASSSNRGRKTEAFF.

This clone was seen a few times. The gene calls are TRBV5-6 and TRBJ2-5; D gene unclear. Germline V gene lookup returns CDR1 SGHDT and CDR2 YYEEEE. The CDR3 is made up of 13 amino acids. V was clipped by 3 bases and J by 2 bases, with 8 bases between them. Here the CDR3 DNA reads TGTGCCAGCAGCTCTATGGGGCAAGAGACCCAGTACTTC. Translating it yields CASSSMGQETQYF. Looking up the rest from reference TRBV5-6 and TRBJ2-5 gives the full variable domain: DAGVTQSPTHLIKTRGQQVTLRCSPKSGHDTVSWYQQALGQGPQFIFQYYEEEERQRGNFPDRFSGHQFPNYSSELNVNALLLGDSALYLCASSSMGQETQYFGPGTRLLVL.

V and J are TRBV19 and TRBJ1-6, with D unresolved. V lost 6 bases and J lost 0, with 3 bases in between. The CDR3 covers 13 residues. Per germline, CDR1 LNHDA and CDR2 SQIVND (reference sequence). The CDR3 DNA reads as TGTGCCAGTAGCTACTCCTATAATTCACCCCTCCACTTT. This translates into CASSYSYNSPLHF.

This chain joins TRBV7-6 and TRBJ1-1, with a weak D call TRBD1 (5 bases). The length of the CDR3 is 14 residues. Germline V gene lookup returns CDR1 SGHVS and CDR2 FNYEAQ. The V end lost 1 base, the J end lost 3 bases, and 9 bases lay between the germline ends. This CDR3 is CASSLGLGDTEAFF. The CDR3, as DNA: TGTGCCAGCAGCTTAGGGTTGGGGGACACTGAAGCTTTCTTT.

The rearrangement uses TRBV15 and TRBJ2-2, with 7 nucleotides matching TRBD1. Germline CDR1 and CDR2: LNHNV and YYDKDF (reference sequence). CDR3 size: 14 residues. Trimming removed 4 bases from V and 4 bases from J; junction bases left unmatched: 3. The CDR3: CATSTRQGTGELFF. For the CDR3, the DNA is TGTGCCACCAGCACCCGACAGGGCACCGGGGAGCTGTTTTTT.

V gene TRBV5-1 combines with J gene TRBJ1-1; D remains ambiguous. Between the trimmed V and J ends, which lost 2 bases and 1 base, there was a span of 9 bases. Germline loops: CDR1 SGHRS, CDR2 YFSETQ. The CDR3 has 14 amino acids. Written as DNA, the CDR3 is TGCGCCAGCAGCTTCTATACTTCGAACACTGAAGCTTTCTTT. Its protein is CASSFYTSNTEAFF.

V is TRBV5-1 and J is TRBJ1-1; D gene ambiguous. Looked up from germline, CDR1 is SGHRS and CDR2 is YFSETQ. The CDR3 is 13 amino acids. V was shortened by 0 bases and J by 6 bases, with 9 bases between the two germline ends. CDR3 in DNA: TGCGCCAGCAGCTTGGATCGGGCGTCTGAAGCTTTCTTT. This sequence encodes CASSLDRASEAFF.

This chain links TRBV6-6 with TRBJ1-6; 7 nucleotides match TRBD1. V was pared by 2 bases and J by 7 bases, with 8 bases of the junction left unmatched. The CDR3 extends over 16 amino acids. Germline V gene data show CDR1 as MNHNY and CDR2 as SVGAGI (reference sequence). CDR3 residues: CASSYPPETGNSPLHF. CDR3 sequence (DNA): TGTGCCAGCAGTTACCCCCCGGAGACAGGGAATTCACCCCTCCACTTT.

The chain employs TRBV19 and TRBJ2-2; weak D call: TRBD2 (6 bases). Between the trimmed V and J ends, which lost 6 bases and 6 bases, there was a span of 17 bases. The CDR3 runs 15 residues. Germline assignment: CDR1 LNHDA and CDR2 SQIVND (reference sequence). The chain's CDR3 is CASSLRDSRPGELFF. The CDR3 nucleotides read TGTGCCAGTAGCCTTCGGGACTCCCGGCCCGGGGAGCTGTTTTTT.

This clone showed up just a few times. The CDR3 sequence is CASLPWDSTYEQYF. The CDR3 DNA reads as TGTGCCAGCCTCCCCTGGGACAGTACCTACGAGCAGTACTTC. This chain links TRBV5-8 with TRBJ2-7, with 7 bases that match TRBD1. The junction had 9 bases not matched to a gene; V was cut back by 7 bases and J by 2 bases. Germline V gene data show CDR1 as SGHTS and CDR2 as YDEGEE. There are 14 residues in the CDR3. Supplemented by reference TRBV5-8 and TRBJ2-7, the full variable domain reads EAGVTQSPTHLIKTRGQQATLRCSPISGHTSVYWYQQALGLGLQFLLWYDEGEERNRGNFPPRFSGRQFPNYSSELNVNALELEDSALYLCASLPWDSTYEQYFGPGTRLTVT.

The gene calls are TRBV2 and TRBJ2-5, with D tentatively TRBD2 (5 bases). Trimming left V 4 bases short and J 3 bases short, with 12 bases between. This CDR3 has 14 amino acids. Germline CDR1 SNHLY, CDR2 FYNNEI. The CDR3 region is CASSVGSWKETQYF. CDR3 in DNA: TGTGCCAGCAGTGTGGGGAGTTGGAAAGAGACCCAGTACTTC.

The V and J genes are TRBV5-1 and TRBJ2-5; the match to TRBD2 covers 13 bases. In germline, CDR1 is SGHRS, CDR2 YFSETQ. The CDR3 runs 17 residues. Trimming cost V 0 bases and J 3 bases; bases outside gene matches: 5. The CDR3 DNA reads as TGCGCCAGCAGCTTGGGACTAGCGGGGGGCTTTGAAGAGACCCAGTACTTC. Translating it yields CASSLGLAGGFEETQYF.

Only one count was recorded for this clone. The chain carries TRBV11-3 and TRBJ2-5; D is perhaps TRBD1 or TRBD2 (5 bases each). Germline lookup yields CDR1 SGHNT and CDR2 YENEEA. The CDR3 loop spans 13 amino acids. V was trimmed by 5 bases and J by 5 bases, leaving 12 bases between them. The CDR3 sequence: CASSPGTLETQYF. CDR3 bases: TGTGCCAGCAGCCCAGGGACGTTGGAGACCCAGTACTTC.

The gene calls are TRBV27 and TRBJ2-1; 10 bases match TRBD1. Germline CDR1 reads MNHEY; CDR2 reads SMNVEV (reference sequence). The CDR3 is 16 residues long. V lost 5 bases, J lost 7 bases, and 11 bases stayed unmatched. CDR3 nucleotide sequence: TGTGCCAGCAGTCCATGGGACAGGGGAGTGGAGAATGAGCAGTTCTTC. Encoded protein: CASSPWDRGVENEQFF.